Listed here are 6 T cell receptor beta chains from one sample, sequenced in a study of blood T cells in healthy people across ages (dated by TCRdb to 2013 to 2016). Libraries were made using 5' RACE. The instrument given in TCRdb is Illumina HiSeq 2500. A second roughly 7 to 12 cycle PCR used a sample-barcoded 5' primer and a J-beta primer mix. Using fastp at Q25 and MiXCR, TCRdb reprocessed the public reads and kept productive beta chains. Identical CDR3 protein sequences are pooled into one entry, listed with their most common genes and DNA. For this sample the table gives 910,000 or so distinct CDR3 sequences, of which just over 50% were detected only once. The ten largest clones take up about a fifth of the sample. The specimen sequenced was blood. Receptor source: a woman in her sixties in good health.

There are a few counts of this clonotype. This chain's CDR3 is CASSPPGTTDEQFF. As DNA, the CDR3 is TGTGCCAGCAGCCCACCTGGGACTACCGATGAGCAGTTCTTC. The chain carries TRBV3-1 and TRBJ2-1; 7 bases are shared with TRBD2. The germline gives CDR1 LGHDT, CDR2 YNNKEL (reference sequence). The trim removed 4 bases at V and 8 bases at J, leaving 8 bases unmatched. This CDR3 spans 14 amino acids.

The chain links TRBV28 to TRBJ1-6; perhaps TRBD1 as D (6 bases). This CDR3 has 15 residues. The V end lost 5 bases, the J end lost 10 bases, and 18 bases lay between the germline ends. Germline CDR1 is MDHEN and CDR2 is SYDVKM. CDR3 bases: TGTGCCAGCAGTAGCCCCACAGGGCCGGGGTCACCCCTCCACTTT. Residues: CASSSPTGPGSPLHF.

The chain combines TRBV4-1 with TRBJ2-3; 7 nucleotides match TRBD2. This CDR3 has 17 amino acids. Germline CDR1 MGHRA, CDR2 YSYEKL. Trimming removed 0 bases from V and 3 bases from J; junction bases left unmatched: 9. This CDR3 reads CASSQEGWLAETDTQYF. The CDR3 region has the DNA TGCGCCAGCAGCCAAGAAGGGTGGCTAGCGGAGACAGATACGCAGTATTTT.

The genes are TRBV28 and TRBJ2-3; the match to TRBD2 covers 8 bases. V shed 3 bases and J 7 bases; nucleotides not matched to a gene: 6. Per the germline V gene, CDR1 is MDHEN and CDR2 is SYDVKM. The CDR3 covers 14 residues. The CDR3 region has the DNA TGTGCCAGCAGTTTTCCAGCGGGAGCACATACGCAGTATTTT. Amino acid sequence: CASSFPAGAHTQYF.

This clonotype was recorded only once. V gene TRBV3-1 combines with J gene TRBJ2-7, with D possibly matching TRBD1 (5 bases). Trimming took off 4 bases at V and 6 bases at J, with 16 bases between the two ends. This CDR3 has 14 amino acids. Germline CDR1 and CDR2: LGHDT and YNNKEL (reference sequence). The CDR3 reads CASSLGLSGIEQYF. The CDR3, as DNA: TGTGCCAGCAGCCTCGGGTTGTCAGGGATCGAGCAGTACTTC.

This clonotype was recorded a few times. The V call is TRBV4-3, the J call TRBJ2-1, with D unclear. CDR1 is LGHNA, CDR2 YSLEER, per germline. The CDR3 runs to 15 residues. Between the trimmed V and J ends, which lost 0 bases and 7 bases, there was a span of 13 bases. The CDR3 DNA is TGCGCCAGCAGCCAAGATTGGCTAGAATATAATGAGCAGTTCTTC. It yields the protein CASSQDWLEYNEQFF.